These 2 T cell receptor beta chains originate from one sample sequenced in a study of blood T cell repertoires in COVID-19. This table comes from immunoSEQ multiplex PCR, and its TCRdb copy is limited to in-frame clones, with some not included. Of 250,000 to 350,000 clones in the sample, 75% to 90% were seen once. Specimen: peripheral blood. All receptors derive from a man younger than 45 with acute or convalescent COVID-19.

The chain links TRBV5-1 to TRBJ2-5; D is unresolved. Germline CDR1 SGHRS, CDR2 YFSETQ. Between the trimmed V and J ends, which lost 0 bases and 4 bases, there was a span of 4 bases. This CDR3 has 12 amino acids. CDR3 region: CASSLELETQYF. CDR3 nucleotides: TGCGCCAGCAGCTTGGAGCTAGAGACCCAGTACTTC.

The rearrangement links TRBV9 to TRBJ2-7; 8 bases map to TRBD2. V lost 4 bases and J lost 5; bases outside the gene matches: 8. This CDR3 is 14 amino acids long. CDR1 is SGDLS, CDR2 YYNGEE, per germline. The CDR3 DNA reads TGTGCCAGCAGCTCCCGGGGGGGGGCCGACGAGCAGTACTTC. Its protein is CASSSRGGADEQYF.